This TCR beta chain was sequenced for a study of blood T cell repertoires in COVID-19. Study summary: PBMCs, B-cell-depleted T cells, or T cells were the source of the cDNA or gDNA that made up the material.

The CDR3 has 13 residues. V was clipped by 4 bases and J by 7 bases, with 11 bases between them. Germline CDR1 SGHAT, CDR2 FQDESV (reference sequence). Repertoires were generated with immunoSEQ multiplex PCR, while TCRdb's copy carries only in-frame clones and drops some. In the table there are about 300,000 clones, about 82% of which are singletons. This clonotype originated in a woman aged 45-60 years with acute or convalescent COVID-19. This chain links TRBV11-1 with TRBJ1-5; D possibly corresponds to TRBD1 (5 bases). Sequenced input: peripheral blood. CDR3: CASSSGLGQPQHF. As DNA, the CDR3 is TGTGCCAGCAGCTCAGGGCTCGGACAGCCCCAGCATTTT.